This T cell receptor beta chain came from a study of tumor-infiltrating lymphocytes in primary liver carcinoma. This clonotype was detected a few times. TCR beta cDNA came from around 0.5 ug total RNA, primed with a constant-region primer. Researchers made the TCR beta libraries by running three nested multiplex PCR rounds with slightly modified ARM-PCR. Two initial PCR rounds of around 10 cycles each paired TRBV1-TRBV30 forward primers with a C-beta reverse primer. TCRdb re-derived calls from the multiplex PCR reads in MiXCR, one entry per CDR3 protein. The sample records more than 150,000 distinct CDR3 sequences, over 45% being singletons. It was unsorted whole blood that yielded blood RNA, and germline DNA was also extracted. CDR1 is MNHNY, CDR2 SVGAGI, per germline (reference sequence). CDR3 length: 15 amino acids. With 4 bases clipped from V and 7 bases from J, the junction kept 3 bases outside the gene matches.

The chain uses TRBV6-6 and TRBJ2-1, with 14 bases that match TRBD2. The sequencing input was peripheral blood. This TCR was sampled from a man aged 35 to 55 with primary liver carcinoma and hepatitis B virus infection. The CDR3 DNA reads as TGTGCCAGCAGTTCCGGGACTAGCGGGGGTAATGAGCAGTTCTTC. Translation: CASSSGTSGGNEQFF.